This T cell receptor (beta chain) was retrieved from a study of shared clonotypes between healthy human individuals. Study in general: CD4 naive and CD4 memory each took three plates per donor, while CD8 naive took two and CD8 memory one.

The naive CD8 fraction comprised CD45RO-negative cells positively selected for CCR7 and excluded terminally differentiated effector memory CD45RA+ cells. Looked up from germline, CDR1 is SEHNR and CDR2 is FQNEAQ (reference sequence). The length of the CDR3 is 17 residues. Trimming removed 5 bases at V and 4 bases at J, with 21 bases between. In the sorted-subset replicate PCRs, 200 ng DNA, 25,000 to 30,000 T cell genomes, was used. Assay: immunoSEQ multiplex PCR; the TCRdb copy retains only in-frame clones and omits some. Of 550,000 to 600,000 clones in the sample, roughly 98% are singletons; the top ten hold 0.3%.

V and J are TRBV7-9 and TRBJ2-1, with D tentatively TRBD2 (6 bases). The clonotype originates from a man aged 30 to 39 in good health. The sample comprised naive CD8+ T cells sorted from blood. DNA for the CDR3: TGTGCCAGCAGCGTTATGGGGGGTTATGAGCGATACAATGAGCAGTTCTTC. Translated: CASSVMGGYERYNEQFF.